This T cell receptor beta chain was captured by sequencing in a study of T-cell reconstitution after alpha-beta-depleted transplantation in children. Trimming left V 6 bases short and J 4 bases short, with 15 bases between. Germline lookup yields CDR1 DFQATT and CDR2 SNEGSKA (reference sequence). This CDR3 is built from 13 residues. Unique molecular identifiers were incorporated during preparation of the TCRbeta library. A single record per CDR3 protein comes from TCRdb applying MiXCR to the PCR reads. The data contain 330,000 or so distinct CDR3 sequences, 9% to 12% of them singletons. The TCR sequence derives from a human donor who donated a stem cell graft to a child with acute lymphoblastic leukemia. This sample comprised PBMCs from the stem cell graft donor, obtained from the stem cell graft. This chain connects TRBV20-1 to TRBJ1-2, with a tentative D call TRBD1 (5 bases). The CDR3 spells CSARREGSYGYTF. Written as DNA, the CDR3 is TGCAGTGCCAGGCGGGAGGGGTCCTATGGCTACACCTTC.